This T cell receptor (beta chain) emerged from a study of blood T cell repertoires in COVID-19. The wider study: Sites in the United States, Italy and Spain provided acute and convalescent COVID-19 samples.

V lost 5 bases, J lost 5 bases, and 7 bases lay in between. Germline values: CDR1 SQVTM, CDR2 ANQGSEA. The CDR3 is 10 amino acids. Study processing details: Amplifying reference gene primers gave estimates of nucleated cell counts. The repertoire was sequenced with immunoSEQ multiplex PCR; TCRdb's copy has only in-frame clones and lacks some. That table gives V, J and clone size, and the DNA gave D and trimming. The sample includes approximately 240,000 clones, more than 60% of them seen just once. Sequencing was carried out using peripheral blood. The J gene is TRBJ2-7, the V gene TRBV29-1, with D possibly matching TRBD2 (5 bases). This TCR was sampled from a woman aged 40 to 50 with active or convalescent COVID-19. DNA for the CDR3: TGCAGCGTTTCCGGGGACGAGCAGTACTTC. It specifies CSVSGDEQYF.